This passage covers 21 T cell receptor beta chains from one sample sequenced in a study of lymphopenia after photon versus proton radiotherapy. TCRdb keeps only in-frame clones here, not all; method: immunoSEQ multiplex PCR. The sample includes around 13,000 clones, 82% of them seen just once. This specimen was peripheral blood, taken from a patient treated with photon-based radiotherapy. These receptors originate from a man aged 50 to 59 with gastric cancer.

The CDR3 is CASEREWGDTQYF. In nucleotides, the CDR3 is TGTGCTAGTGAAAGAGAGTGGGGAGATACGCAGTATTTT. The chain employs TRBV12-5 and TRBJ2-3; unclear D gene. Per the germline V gene, CDR1 is LGHNT and CDR2 is FRNRAP. With 7 bases removed from V and 5 bases from J, the gap between germline ends came to 13 bases. This CDR3 contains 13 residues.

The chain joins TRBV21-1 to TRBJ2-5; the table names TRBD1, a call not compared with the DNA. TRBV21-1 is marked as a pseudogene. CDR3 length equals 14 residues. CDR3 DNA sequence: TGTGCCAGCAGCGAAGGAGAAGGGGGAGAGACCCAGTACTTC. Translation gives CASSEGEGGETQYF.

This chain uses TRBV5-6 with TRBJ1-6, with 7 nucleotides matching TRBD1. Trimming at V came to 0 bases and at J to 6 bases, leaving 0 bases not matched to a gene. This CDR3 has 14 amino acids. Germline CDR1 and CDR2: SGHDT and YYEEEE. The CDR3 DNA follows: TGTGCCAGCAGCTTGGGGACAGGTAATTCACCCCTCCACTTT. Its translation is CASSLGTGNSPLHF.

The DNA of the CDR3 is TGTGCCAGCAGCTTAGGGGGGCTCTACGAGCAGTACTTC. Translating it yields CASSLGGLYEQYF. The J gene is TRBJ2-7, the V gene TRBV11-2; possible D gene TRBD1, 6 bases. Germline V gene sequence: CDR1 SGHAT, CDR2 FQNNGV. The CDR3 runs to 13 residues. V was shortened by 1 base and J by 3 bases, with 7 bases between the two germline ends.

This sequence joins TRBV9 and TRBJ2-6; D might be TRBD1 (6 bases). Germline lookup yields CDR1 SGDLS and CDR2 YYNGEE. V dropped 3 bases and J dropped 2 bases, with 9 bases sitting between them. The CDR3 is 15 residues long. The CDR3 nucleotides read TGTGCCAGCAGCGGAGGGGGAGCTGGGGCCAACGTCCTGACTTTC. This encodes CASSGGGAGANVLTF.

The CDR3 sequence is CASSGQGPDVETQYF. The CDR3 DNA follows: TGTGCCAGCAGTGGACAGGGCCCGGATGTAGAGACCCAGTACTTC. V is TRBV5-6 and J is TRBJ2-5; TRBD1 agrees at 8 bases. V dropped 5 bases and J dropped 4; count of bases not matched to a gene: 10. Germline V CDR1 and CDR2: SGHDT, YYEEEE. The CDR3 has 15 residues. Drawing the rest from reference TRBV5-6 and TRBJ2-5, the complete variable domain is DAGVTQSPTHLIKTRGQQVTLRCSPKSGHDTVSWYQQALGQGPQFIFQYYEEEERQRGNFPDRFSGHQFPNYSSELNVNALLLGDSALYLCASSGQGPDVETQYFGPGTRLLVL.

The chain carries TRBV11-2 and TRBJ1-1; D remains unclear. V gave up 3 bases and J gave up 0 bases, with 11 bases separating them. The germline V gene has CDR1 SGHAT and CDR2 FQNNGV. The CDR3 length is 15 residues. The CDR3 DNA reads TGTGCCAGCAGCTTTAGCTCTACCTTGAACACTGAAGCTTTCTTT. It translates to CASSFSSTLNTEAFF. The variable domain in full, completed from reference TRBV11-2 and TRBJ1-1, reads EAGVAQSPRYKIIEKRQSVAFWCNPISGHATLYWYQQILGQGPKLLIQFQNNGVVDDSQLPKDRFSAERLKGVDSTLKIQPAKLEDSAVYLCASSFSSTLNTEAFFGQGTRLTVV.

The V and J genes are TRBV2 and TRBJ2-1; D is possibly TRBD2 (7 bases). In germline, CDR1 is SNHLY, CDR2 FYNNEI. The V end was cut by 5 bases, the J end by 4 bases, with 15 bases between. CDR3 length: 15 amino acids. Here the CDR3 DNA reads TGTGCCAGCAGTCCTGCGGGGGCCGTGTACAATGAGCAGTTCTTC. It specifies CASSPAGAVYNEQFF.

The J gene is TRBJ2-5, the V gene TRBV7-7; a weak D match, TRBD2 (5 bases). There are 14 residues in the CDR3. Trimming stripped 4 bases from V and 3 bases from J, with 12 bases between. CDR1 and CDR2 from the germline V gene are SSHAT and FNYEAQ (reference sequence). The CDR3 loop is CASSYLSSEETQYF. The DNA for the CDR3 is TGTGCCAGCAGCTACCTCAGTAGCGAAGAGACCCAGTACTTC.

This clone was counted only a few times. J is TRBJ2-3 and V is TRBV7-2, with D possibly TRBD2 on 5 matching bases. CDR1 is SGHTA, CDR2 FQGNSA, per germline. The V and J ends lost 5 bases and 9 bases respectively, with 21 bases between them. The CDR3 has 15 amino acids. The CDR3: CASSNPGIIDTTQYF. For the CDR3, the DNA is TGTGCCAGCAGCAACCCCGGGATCATAGATACGACGCAGTATTTT. The full variable domain, completed using reference TRBV7-2 and TRBJ2-3, is GAGVSQSPSNKVTEKGKDVELRCDPISGHTALYWYRQSLGQGLEFLIYFQGNSAPDKSGLPSDRFSAERTGGSVSTLTIQRTQQEDSAVYLCASSNPGIIDTTQYFGPGTRLTVL.

This chain connects TRBV27 to TRBJ1-6; D may be TRBD1 (5 bases). This CDR3 is 15 amino acids long. The V gene lost 7 bases and the J gene lost 3 bases, with 13 bases spanning the gap. CDR1 is MNHEY and CDR2 is SMNVEV in the germline V gene (reference sequence). The CDR3 spells CASTPTGNYNSPLHF. The DNA for the CDR3 is TGTGCCAGCACCCCAACAGGAAACTATAATTCACCCCTCCACTTT.

V and J are TRBV7-9 and TRBJ1-1, with a weak D call TRBD1 (6 bases). From germline, CDR1 is SEHNR and CDR2 FQNEAQ (reference sequence). There are 15 residues in the CDR3. The V gene lost 3 bases and the J gene lost 0 bases, with 11 bases spanning the gap. DNA for the CDR3: TGTGCCAGCAGCTTCGGAACAGGGATGAACACTGAAGCTTTCTTT. Protein: CASSFGTGMNTEAFF.

The rearrangement joins TRBV30 to TRBJ1-2; TRBD1 aligns across 8 bases. The V segment lost 3 bases and the J segment 6 bases; nucleotides outside the gene matches: 6. This CDR3 comprises 13 residues. The V gene's germline CDR1 is GTSNPN and CDR2 SVGIG (reference sequence). This CDR3 reads CAWRRTGLNGYTF. CDR3 DNA sequence: TGTGCCTGGAGACGGACAGGGTTGAATGGCTACACCTTC.

The V gene is TRBV14, the J gene TRBJ1-1; TRBD1 matches 7 bases. V shed 4 bases and J 1 base; nucleotides not matched to a gene: 6. This CDR3 comprises 15 residues. The germline CDR1 and CDR2 sequences are SGHDN and FVKESK. The CDR3, as DNA: TGTGCCAGCAGCCCCTTAGGGACAGCGAACACTGAAGCTTTCTTT. This translates into CASSPLGTANTEAFF.

The rearrangement links TRBV11-3 to TRBJ1-1; a possible D gene is TRBD1 (5 bases). The V gene's germline CDR1 is SGHNT and CDR2 YENEEA. V was shortened by 2 bases and J by 4 bases, with 11 bases between the two germline ends. The CDR3 runs 14 residues. The CDR3 DNA sequence: TGTGCCAGCAGCTTACGGGGGGGAGTCACTGAAGCTTTCTTT. Protein: CASSLRGGVTEAFF. Together with reference TRBV11-3 and TRBJ1-1, the CDR3 gives the full variable domain: EAGVVQSPRYKIIEKKQPVAFWCNPISGHNTLYWYLQNLGQGPELLIRYENEEAVDDSQLPKDRFSAERLKGVDSTLKIQPAELGDSAVYLCASSLRGGVTEAFFGQGTRLTVV.

The J gene is TRBJ2-1, the V gene TRBV7-3; 14 bases fit TRBD2. CDR1 is SGHTA and CDR2 is FQGTGA in the germline V gene. CDR3 length equals 14 residues. After removal of 5 bases from V and 9 bases from J, the junction contained 3 bases not matched to a gene. The CDR3, as DNA: TGTGCCAGCAGCCCGGGACTAGCGGGGGTTGAGCAGTTCTTC. Its protein product is CASSPGLAGVEQFF.

This clone showed up just a few times. The rearrangement joins TRBV5-4 to TRBJ2-1; D remains unclear. This CDR3 has 13 residues. Trimming removed 2 bases at V and 8 bases at J, with 11 bases between. Germline V gives CDR1 SGHNT, CDR2 YYREEE (reference sequence). Written as DNA, the CDR3 is TGTGCCAGCAGCTTTAGGCCGAGCGATGAGCAGTTCTTC. It yields the protein CASSFRPSDEQFF.

The rearrangement joins TRBV19 to TRBJ2-2; D is ambiguous. This CDR3 spans 14 amino acids. Germline V gene lookup returns CDR1 LNHDA and CDR2 SQIVND (reference sequence). The V and J ends lost 2 bases and 0 bases respectively, with 4 bases between them. The CDR3 region is CASSISANTGELFF. The CDR3, as DNA: TGTGCCAGTAGTATATCTGCGAACACCGGGGAGCTGTTTTTT.

The V gene is TRBV19, the J gene TRBJ2-2; TRBD1 matches 9 bases. CDR1 is LNHDA, CDR2 SQIVND, per germline (reference sequence). The CDR3 length is 16 residues. The trim removed 3 bases at V and 3 bases at J, leaving 5 bases unmatched. CDR3 loop: CASSMGDRVDTGELFF. The CDR3 DNA follows: TGTGCCAGTAGTATGGGGGACAGGGTGGACACCGGGGAGCTGTTTTTT.

The J gene is TRBJ2-1, the V gene TRBV6-6; TRBD1 matches at 11 bases. The junction had 9 bases not matched to a gene; V was cut back by 5 bases and J by 6 bases. CDR1 is MNHNY, CDR2 SVGAGI, per germline (reference sequence). CDR3 size: 16 residues. CDR3 amino acids: CASSRTGGAEGNEQFF. In DNA, the CDR3 is TGTGCCAGCAGTCGGACAGGGGGCGCGGAGGGCAATGAGCAGTTCTTC.

This clone was counted a single time. This chain uses TRBV6-1 with TRBJ2-1; 12 bases map to TRBD2. Germline CDR1 is MNHNS and CDR2 is SASEGT. This CDR3 has 20 amino acids. The trim removed 4 bases at V and 9 bases at J, leaving 22 bases unmatched. This CDR3 reads CASSARDRGPGTSGGSEQFF. The CDR3 DNA reads TGTGCCAGCAGTGCCCGAGACAGGGGGCCCGGTACTAGCGGGGGGTCTGAGCAGTTCTTC.